The clone carrying this T cell receptor (beta chain) was detected only a few times. The antigen remains undetermined. The data are from a study of T-cell reconstitution after alpha-beta-depleted transplantation in children. Study results and limitations: Several hundred expanded graft clones reportedly supplied alpha-beta T cells about two months after transplant. Newly produced T cells mostly provided counts and TCRbeta diversity after one year, as hyperexpanded clones declined. Recipient T cells and thymic progenitors that survived gave rise to the high TCRbeta diversity observed at day 60 in some patients.

The TCRbeta library incorporated unique molecular identifiers. Via MiXCR, TCRdb re-called the PCR reads, giving one row per CDR3 protein. The sample includes a few hundred thousand distinct CDR3 sequences, 27% seen only once; the top ten take under 45%. Germline V gives CDR1 SGHRS, CDR2 YFSETQ. The length of the CDR3 is 16 residues. Germline trimming cut 3 bases from V and 2 bases from J; bases unmatched to any gene: 9. The sample was PBMCs, taken before TCRalphabeta/CD19-depleted stem cell transplant. The V call is TRBV5-1, the J call TRBJ2-3, with 7 bases fitting TRBD1. The source of this sequence is a boy younger than two with Wiskott-Aldrich syndrome, due to receive a stem cell transplant. The CDR3 coding sequence is TGCGCCAGCAGCTGGAACTATGGGACAGACACAGATACGCAGTATTTT. Protein sequence: CASSWNYGTDTDTQYF.